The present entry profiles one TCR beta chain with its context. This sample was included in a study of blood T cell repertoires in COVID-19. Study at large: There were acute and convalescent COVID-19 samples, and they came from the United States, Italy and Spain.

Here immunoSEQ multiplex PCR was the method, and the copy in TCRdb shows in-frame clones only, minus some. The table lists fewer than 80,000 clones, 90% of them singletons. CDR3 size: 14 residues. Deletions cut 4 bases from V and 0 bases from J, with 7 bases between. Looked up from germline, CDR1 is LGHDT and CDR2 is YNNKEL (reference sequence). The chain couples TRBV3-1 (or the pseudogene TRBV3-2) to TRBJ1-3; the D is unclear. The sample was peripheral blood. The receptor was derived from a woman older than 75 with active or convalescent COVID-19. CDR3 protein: CASSPRGSGNTIYF. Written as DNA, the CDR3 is TGTGCCAGCAGCCCTAGAGGCTCTGGAAACACCATATATTTT.